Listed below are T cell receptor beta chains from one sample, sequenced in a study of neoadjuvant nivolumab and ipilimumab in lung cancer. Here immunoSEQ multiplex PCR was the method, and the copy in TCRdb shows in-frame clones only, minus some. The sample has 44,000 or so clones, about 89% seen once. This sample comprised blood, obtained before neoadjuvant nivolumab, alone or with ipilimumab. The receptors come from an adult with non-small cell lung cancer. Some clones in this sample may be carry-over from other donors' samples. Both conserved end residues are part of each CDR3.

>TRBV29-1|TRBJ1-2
CSVSTGANYGYTF
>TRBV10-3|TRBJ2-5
CAIRTSAQETQYF
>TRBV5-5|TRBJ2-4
CASSLVGQGAIQYF
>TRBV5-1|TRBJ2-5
CASSFGETQYF
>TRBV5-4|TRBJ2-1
CASRPNRGRTGNEQFF
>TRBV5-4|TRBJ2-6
CASSLDLSGANVLTF
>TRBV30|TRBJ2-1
CAWSGQLLNEQFF
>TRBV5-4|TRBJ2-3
CASSLRTGTSDTQYF
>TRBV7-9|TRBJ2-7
CASSLDTAGQYF
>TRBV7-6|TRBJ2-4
CASSPHPRKNIQYF
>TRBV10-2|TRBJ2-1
CASRSSGRAYNEQFF
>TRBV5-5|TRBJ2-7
CASSLAYQLAQLYF
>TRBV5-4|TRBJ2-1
CASSLWGAGGNEQFF
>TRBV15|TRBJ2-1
CATSRDGGGSYNEQFF
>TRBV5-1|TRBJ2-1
CASSLGESRNEQFF